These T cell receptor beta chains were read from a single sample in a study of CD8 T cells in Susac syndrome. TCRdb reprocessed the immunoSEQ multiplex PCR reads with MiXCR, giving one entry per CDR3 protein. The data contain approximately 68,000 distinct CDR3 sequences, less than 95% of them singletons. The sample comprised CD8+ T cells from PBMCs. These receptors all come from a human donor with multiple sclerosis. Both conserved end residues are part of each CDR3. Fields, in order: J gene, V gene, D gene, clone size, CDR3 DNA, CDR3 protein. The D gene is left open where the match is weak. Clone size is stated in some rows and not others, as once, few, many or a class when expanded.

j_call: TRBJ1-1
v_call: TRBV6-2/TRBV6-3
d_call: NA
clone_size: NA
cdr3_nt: TGTGCCAGCAGAAATCCACAGGTATACACTGAAGCTTTCTTT
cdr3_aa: CASRNPQVYTEAFF

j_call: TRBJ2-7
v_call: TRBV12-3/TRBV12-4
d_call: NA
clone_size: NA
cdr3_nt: TGTGCCAGCAACATGGGACCTACCTACGAGCAGTACTTC
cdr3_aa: CASNMGPTYEQYF

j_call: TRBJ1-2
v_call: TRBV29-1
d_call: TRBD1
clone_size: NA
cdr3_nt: TGCAGCGCCCTGACAGGGGGCGACTACACCTTC
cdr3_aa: CSALTGGDYTF

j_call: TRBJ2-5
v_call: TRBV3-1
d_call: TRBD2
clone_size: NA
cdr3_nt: TGTGCCAGCACGACTAGCGGAGGGGTACAAGAGACCCAGTACTTC
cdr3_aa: CASTTSGGVQETQYF

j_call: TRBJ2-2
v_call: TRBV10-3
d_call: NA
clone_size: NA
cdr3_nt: TGTGCCATCAGTGATGGTGCGGAGAACACCGGGGAGCTGTTTTTT
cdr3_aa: CAISDGAENTGELFF

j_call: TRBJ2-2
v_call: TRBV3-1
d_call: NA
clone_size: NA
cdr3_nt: TGTGCCAGCAGCCAAAAGTCCGACACCGGGGAGCTGTTTTTT
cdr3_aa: CASSQKSDTGELFF

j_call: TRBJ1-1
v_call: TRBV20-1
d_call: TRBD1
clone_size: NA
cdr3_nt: TGCAGTGGCTGGACAGGGAGCACTGAAGCTTTCTTT
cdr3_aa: CSGWTGSTEAFF

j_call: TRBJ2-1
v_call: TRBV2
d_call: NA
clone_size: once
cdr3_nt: TGTGCCAGCTCCATAGCAGGGATCTTC
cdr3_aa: CASSIAGIF

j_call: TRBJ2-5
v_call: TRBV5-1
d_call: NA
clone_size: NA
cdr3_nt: TGCGCCAGCGGAGTTGGCGGTCAAGAGACCCAGTACTTC
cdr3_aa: CASGVGGQETQYF

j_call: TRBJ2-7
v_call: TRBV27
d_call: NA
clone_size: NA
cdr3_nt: TGTGCCACCAATGAAGCGGGCCCTACCTACGAGCAGTACTTC
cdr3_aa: CATNEAGPTYEQYF

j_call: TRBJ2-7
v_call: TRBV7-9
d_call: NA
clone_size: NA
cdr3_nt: TGTGCCAGCAGCAAGGACATCTCCTACGAGCAGTACTTC
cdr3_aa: CASSKDISYEQYF

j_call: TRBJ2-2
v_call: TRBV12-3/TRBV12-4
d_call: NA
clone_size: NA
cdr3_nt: TGTGCCAGCAGTTTCAAAGGGGGGACCGGGGAGCTGTTTTTT
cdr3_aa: CASSFKGGTGELFF

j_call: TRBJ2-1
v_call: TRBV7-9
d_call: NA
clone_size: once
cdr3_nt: TGTGCCAGCAGCTTACGGAGTGATGGGAATGAGCAGTTCTTC
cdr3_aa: CASSLRSDGNEQFF

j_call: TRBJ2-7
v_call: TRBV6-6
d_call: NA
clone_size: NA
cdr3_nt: TGTGCCACAACACCTGACAGCGACGAGCAGTACTTC
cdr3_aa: CATTPDSDEQYF

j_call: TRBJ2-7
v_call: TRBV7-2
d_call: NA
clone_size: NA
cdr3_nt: TGTGCCAGCAGCTTTTATGGGACGAACTACGAGCAGTACTTC
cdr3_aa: CASSFYGTNYEQYF

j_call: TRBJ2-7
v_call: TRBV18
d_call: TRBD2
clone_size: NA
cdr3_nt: TGTGCCAGCTCACCACCGGGACTACCTGACGAGCAGTACTTC
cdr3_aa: CASSPPGLPDEQYF

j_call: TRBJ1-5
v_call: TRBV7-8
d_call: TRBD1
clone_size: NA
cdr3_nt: TGTGCCAGCAGCTTAATCAGGGGGTTTGAGAGCAATCAGCCCCAGCATTTT
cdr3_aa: CASSLIRGFESNQPQHF

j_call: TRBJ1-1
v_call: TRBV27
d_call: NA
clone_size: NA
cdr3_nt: TGTGCCAGCAGTTCCGACACCCTGAACACTGAAGCTTTCTTT
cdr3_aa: CASSSDTLNTEAFF

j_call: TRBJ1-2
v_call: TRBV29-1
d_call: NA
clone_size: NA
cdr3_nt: TGCAGCGTTGAAGATCGAGGCAGGGTTTATGGCTACACCTTC
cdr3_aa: CSVEDRGRVYGYTF

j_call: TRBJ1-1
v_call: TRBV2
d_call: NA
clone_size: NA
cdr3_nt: TGTGCCAGCTTTCACAGGAACACTGAAGCTTTCTTT
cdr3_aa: CASFHRNTEAFF

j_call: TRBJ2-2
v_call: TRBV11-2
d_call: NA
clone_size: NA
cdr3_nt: TGTGCCAGCAGTCCCACTAGATCCCGTACCGGGGAGCTGTTTTTT
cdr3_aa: CASSPTRSRTGELFF

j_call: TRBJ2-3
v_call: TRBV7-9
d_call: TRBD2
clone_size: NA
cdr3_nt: TGTGCCAGCAGGCTAGCGGGGGGCCTCAGCACAGATACGCAGTATTTT
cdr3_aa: CASRLAGGLSTDTQYF

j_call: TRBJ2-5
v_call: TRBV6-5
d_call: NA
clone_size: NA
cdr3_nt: TGTGCCAGCAGCACCCCAGAGACCCAGTACTTC
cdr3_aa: CASSTPETQYF

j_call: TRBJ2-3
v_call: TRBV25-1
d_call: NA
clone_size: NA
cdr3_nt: TGTGCCAGCAGTACCACAGATACGCAGTATTTT
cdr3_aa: CASSTTDTQYF

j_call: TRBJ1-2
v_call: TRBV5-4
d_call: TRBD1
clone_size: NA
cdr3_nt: TGTGCCAGCAGCTGGACAGGGGGCAGGGATGGCTACACCTTC
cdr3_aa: CASSWTGGRDGYTF

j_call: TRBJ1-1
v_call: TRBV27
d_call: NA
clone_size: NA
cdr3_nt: TGTGCCAGCAGTCCTTCAGGACACACTGAAGCTTTCTTT
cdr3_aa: CASSPSGHTEAFF

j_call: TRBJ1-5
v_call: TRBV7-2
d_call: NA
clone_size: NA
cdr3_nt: TGTGCCAGCACCCCCGGGGGATACAATCAGCCCCAGCATTTT
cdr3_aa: CASTPGGYNQPQHF

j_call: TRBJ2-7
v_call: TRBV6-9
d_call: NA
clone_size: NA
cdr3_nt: TGTGCCAGCAGTTATTCAAAGGGGCCAACGCTCTCCTCCTACGAGCAGTACTTC
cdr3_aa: CASSYSKGPTLSSYEQYF

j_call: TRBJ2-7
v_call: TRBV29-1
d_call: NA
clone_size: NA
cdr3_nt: TGCAGCGTTGATGACGGGGCCTCCTACGAGCAGTACTTC
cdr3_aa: CSVDDGASYEQYF

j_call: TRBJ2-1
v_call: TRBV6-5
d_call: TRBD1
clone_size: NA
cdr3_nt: TGTGCCAGCAGTTACCGCCGGGACAGCTACAATGAGCAGTTCTTC
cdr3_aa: CASSYRRDSYNEQFF

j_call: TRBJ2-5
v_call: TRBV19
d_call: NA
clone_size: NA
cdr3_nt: TGTGCCAGTAGTCCCGGTGGAAGGGGGGAGACCCAGTACTTC
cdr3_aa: CASSPGGRGETQYF

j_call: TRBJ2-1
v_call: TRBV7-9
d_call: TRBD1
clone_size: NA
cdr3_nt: TGTGCCAGCAGCTTACAGGACAGGTTCTACAATGAGCAGTTCTTC
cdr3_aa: CASSLQDRFYNEQFF

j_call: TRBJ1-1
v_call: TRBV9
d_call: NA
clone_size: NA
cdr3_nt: TGTGCCAGCAGCCCGGGACACTTAAACACTGAAGCTTTCTTT
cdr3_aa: CASSPGHLNTEAFF

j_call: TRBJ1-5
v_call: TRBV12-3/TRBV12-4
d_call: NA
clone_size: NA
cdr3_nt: TGTGCCAGCACAGGGGAGGCCAGCAATCAGCCCCAGCATTTT
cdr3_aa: CASTGEASNQPQHF

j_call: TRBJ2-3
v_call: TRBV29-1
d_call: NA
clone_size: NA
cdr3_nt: TGCAGCGTTTTGGGGCGGATCTTCACGACAGATACGCAGTATTTT
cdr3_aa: CSVLGRIFTTDTQYF

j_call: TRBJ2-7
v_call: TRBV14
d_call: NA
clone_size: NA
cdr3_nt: TGTGCCAGCAGCCTAGAAATCGGGAGCTCCTACGAGCAGTACTTC
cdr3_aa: CASSLEIGSSYEQYF

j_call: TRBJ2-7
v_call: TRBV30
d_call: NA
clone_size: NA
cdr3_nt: TGTGCCTGGGCGGAGACCTACGAGCAGTACTTC
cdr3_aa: CAWAETYEQYF

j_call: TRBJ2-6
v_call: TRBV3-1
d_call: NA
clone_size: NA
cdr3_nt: TGTGCCAGCAGCCAAGTCATAGCTGGGGCCAACGTCCTGACTTTC
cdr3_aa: CASSQVIAGANVLTF

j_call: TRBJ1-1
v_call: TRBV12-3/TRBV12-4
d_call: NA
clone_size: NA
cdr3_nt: TGTGCCAGCAGTTTCTCGCTGGGGGGGCGAGCTTTCTTT
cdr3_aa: CASSFSLGGRAFF

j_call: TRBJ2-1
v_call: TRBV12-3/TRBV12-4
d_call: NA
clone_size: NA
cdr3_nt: TGTGCCAGCAAAACCACTGCGGCGGACCGATACAATGAGCAGTTCTTC
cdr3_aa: CASKTTAADRYNEQFF

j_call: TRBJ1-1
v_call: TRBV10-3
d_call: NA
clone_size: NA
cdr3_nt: TGTGCCATCAGTGAGTCGAGATATGAAGCTTTCTTT
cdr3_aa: CAISESRYEAFF

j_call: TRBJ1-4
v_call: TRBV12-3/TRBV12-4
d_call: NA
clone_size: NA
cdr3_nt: TGTGCCAGCAGTTTATTTTCAACATTCGGTGAAAAACTGTTTTTT
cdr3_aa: CASSLFSTFGEKLFF

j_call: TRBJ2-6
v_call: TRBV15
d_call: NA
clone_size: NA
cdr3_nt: TGTGCCACCAGCTGGATGGACCTCTCTGGGGCCAACGTCCTGACTTTC
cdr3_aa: CATSWMDLSGANVLTF

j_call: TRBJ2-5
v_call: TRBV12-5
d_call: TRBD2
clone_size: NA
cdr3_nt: TGTGCTAGTGGGCTGGGGACTATAGGAGAAGAGACCCAGTACTTC
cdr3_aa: CASGLGTIGEETQYF

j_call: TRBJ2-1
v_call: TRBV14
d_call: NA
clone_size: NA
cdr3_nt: TGTGCCAGCAGCCAGACAAGGCTAGACAATGAGCAGTTCTTC
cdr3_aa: CASSQTRLDNEQFF

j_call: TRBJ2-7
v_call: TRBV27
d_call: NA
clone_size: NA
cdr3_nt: TGTGCCAGCAGTTTAAACGGGGAGTCCTACGAGCAGTACTTC
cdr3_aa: CASSLNGESYEQYF

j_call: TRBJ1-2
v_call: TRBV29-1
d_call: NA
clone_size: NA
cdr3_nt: TGCAGCGTTCCCCAGCGGCAGGGGAGGTATGGCTACACCTTC
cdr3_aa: CSVPQRQGRYGYTF

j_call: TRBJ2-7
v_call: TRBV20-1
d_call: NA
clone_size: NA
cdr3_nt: TGCAGTGCAATCAATCGGGACACCTTGGAGCAGTACTTC
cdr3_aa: CSAINRDTLEQYF

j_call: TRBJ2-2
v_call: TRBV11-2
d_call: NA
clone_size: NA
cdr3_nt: TGTGCCAGCAGCTGGTGGAGACAGAACACCGGGGAGCTGTTTTTT
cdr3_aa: CASSWWRQNTGELFF

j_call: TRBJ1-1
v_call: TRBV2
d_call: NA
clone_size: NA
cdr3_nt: TGTGCCAGCAGTTTAGGGGAGTCCGTAACTGAAGCTTTCTTT
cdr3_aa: CASSLGESVTEAFF

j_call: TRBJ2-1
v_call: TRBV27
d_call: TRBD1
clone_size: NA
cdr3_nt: TGTGCCAGCAGTTTAATCGCGGGACAGGGGGTCGGTGAGCAGTTCTTC
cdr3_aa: CASSLIAGQGVGEQFF